These 25 T cell receptor beta chains were all obtained from the same sample, sequenced in a study of T-cell memory formation after mild COVID-19 (dated by TCRdb to the early 2020s). Library preparation used 5' RACE. Sequenced using an Illumina NovaSeq 6000. TCRdb trimmed public reads at Q25 via fastp, called clones via MiXCR and kept in-frame beta chains. Every distinct CDR3 protein forms one entry, paired with its most common genes and DNA. This sample has 190,000 or so distinct CDR3 sequences in its table, and 20% to 25% of those were observed once. The ten largest make up about 21% of the sample. The sequencing sample was made of PBMCs or a T cell subset sorted from them (not recorded which). These receptors all come from an adult woman who had mild COVID-19 (a few samples of this study predate the infection). The sample titles of this study are shuffled in the database, so cell type and time point are left out; the donor was told from shared clones.

This clonotype was picked up a small number of times. The rearrangement uses TRBV24-1 and TRBJ2-2; no clear D gene. The CDR3 contains 13 residues. Looked up from germline, CDR1 is KGHDR and CDR2 is SFDVKD. Trimming pared 2 bases from V and 6 bases from J, leaving 6 bases between. The CDR3 is CATSDSPPGELFF. The CDR3 DNA reads TGTGCCACCAGTGATTCCCCGCCCGGGGAGCTGTTTTTT.

This clonotype was observed a few times. The chain combines TRBV25-1 with TRBJ2-7; D perhaps matches TRBD2 (5 bases). The CDR3 sequence is 16 residues long. CDR1 MGHDK and CDR2 SYGVNS come from the germline V gene. V was trimmed by 3 bases and J by 5 bases, leaving 20 bases between them. The CDR3 region has the DNA TGTGCCAGCAGTGATTGGGCGGGTGGGCCCCCTAACGAGCAGTACTTC. Translation gives CASSDWAGGPPNEQYF.

The rearrangement uses TRBV7-9 and TRBJ2-1; D is perhaps TRBD2 (6 bases). V dropped 3 bases and J dropped 2 bases, with 11 bases sitting between them. The CDR3 spans 15 residues. The V gene's germline CDR1 is SEHNR and CDR2 FQNEAQ (reference sequence). CDR3 sequence reads: CASSFSAGTYNEQFF. The CDR3 DNA sequence: TGTGCCAGCAGCTTCTCGGCGGGAACCTACAATGAGCAGTTCTTC.

The chain uses TRBV20-1 and TRBJ2-4, with 10 positions matching TRBD1. Germline trimming cut 4 bases from V and 1 base from J; bases unmatched to any gene: 1. CDR3 length: 14 residues. CDR1 and CDR2 (germline): DFQATT, SNEGSKA (reference sequence). CDR3 DNA sequence: TGCAGTGCTATGGGACAGGGGGCCAAAAACATTCAGTACTTC. Translated, it gives CSAMGQGAKNIQYF.

This clonotype was found a few times. The chain has TRBV12-3 or TRBV12-4 and TRBJ1-1; D perhaps matches TRBD1 (6 bases). Trimming pared 6 bases from V and 6 bases from J, leaving 14 bases between. This CDR3 spans 13 amino acids. CDR3 region: CASSPGGGAEAFF. The CDR3 DNA sequence: TGTGCCAGCAGCCCTGGGGGGGGCGCTGAAGCTTTCTTT.

The count of this clonotype is one. The chain recombines TRBV12-3 or TRBV12-4 with TRBJ1-1; D uncertain. V was cut by 5 bases and J by 8 bases, with 15 bases left in between. CDR3 length: 13 residues. CDR3 sequence (DNA): TGTGCCAGCAGTATCCACCCTACAAGGGAAGCTTTCTTT. This codes for CASSIHPTREAFF.

This clonotype was seen a few times. This chain links TRBV5-1 with TRBJ2-7; perhaps D is TRBD1 or TRBD2 (7 bases each). The V gene's germline CDR1 is SGHRS and CDR2 YFSETQ. The CDR3 loop spans 21 amino acids. Trimming took off 4 bases at V and 2 bases at J, with 34 bases between the two ends. The CDR3 sequence is CASSVGGALATGVSWTYEQYF. DNA for the CDR3: TGCGCCAGCAGCGTAGGGGGGGCCCTAGCTACAGGGGTAAGTTGGACCTACGAGCAGTACTTC.

This sequence joins TRBV7-9 and TRBJ2-1; D might be TRBD1 (6 bases). V shed 5 bases and J shed 4 bases, with 21 bases lying between them. Germline V gene sequence: CDR1 SEHNR, CDR2 FQNEAQ (reference sequence). The length of the CDR3 is 17 residues. CDR3 in DNA: TGTGCCAGCAGCCGTTCTTGGTCGGACAGTCCTTACAATGAGCAGTTCTTC. Residues: CASSRSWSDSPYNEQFF.

This sequence joins TRBV29-1 and TRBJ2-7; tentatively, D is TRBD1 or TRBD2 (5 bases each). Germline V gives CDR1 SQVTM, CDR2 ANQGSEA. V lost 2 bases and J lost 0, with 14 bases in between. The CDR3 extends over 15 amino acids. The CDR3 region is CSVEFSAGSSYEQYF. The CDR3 region has the DNA TGCAGCGTTGAATTTAGCGCAGGGAGCTCCTACGAGCAGTACTTC.

The chain recombines TRBV12-3 or TRBV12-4 with TRBJ2-1, with no clear D. The V and J ends lost 6 bases and 6 bases respectively, with 12 bases between them. This CDR3 is built from 13 residues. Written as DNA, the CDR3 is TGTGCCAGCAGACAACAGCAGTTCAATGAGCAGTTCTTC. Translating gives CASRQQQFNEQFF.

This clonotype came up a few times. This chain uses TRBV4-3 with TRBJ2-7, with D possibly called TRBD1 or TRBD2 (5 bases each). Per germline, CDR1 LGHNA and CDR2 YSLEER. This CDR3 is 20 amino acids long. Trimming removed 0 bases from V and 2 bases from J, with 26 bases in between. The CDR3 sequence is CASSQDFLGDREFFPYEQYF. The CDR3 nucleotides are TGCGCCAGCAGCCAAGATTTCCTGGGGGACCGGGAATTCTTCCCCTACGAGCAGTACTTC.

The genes are TRBV9 and TRBJ2-6; 14 bases line up with TRBD2. V was pared by 3 bases and J by 3 bases, with 14 bases of the junction left unmatched. This CDR3 is built from 21 residues. CDR1 and CDR2 from the germline V gene are SGDLS and YYNGEE. The CDR3 spells CASSGYPGTSGRGVGANVLTF. The CDR3 DNA reads as TGTGCCAGCAGCGGCTACCCCGGGACTAGCGGGAGAGGTGTTGGGGCCAACGTCCTGACTTTC.

The V call is TRBV15, the J call TRBJ2-7; 9 nucleotides agree with TRBD1. V lost 5 bases and J lost 3; bases outside the gene matches: 5. The CDR3 is 14 amino acids. Germline CDR1 LNHNV, CDR2 YYDKDF (reference sequence). CDR3 in DNA: TGTGCCACCAGCGAAAAGACAGGGGGCTACGAGCAGTACTTC. It yields the protein CATSEKTGGYEQYF.

V usage is TRBV2 and J usage is TRBJ2-7; TRBD2 might be the D (6 bases). There are 11 residues in the CDR3. Trimming removed 11 bases at V and 3 bases at J, with 11 bases between. CDR1 and CDR2 from the germline V gene are SNHLY and FYNNEI. As DNA, the CDR3 is TGTGCCGCGGGGCGGGGCTACGAGCAGTACTTC. Its protein is CAAGRGYEQYF.

The gene calls are TRBV4-1 and TRBJ1-6, with TRBD1 as a possible D gene (5 bases). The V end was cut by 3 bases, the J end by 5 bases, with 8 bases between. The germline gives CDR1 MGHRA, CDR2 YSYEKL. This CDR3 is built from 14 residues. Here the CDR3 reads CASSQGPNNSPLHF. The CDR3 bases are TGCGCCAGCAGCCAGGGACCCAATAATTCACCCCTCCACTTT.

The chain combines TRBV5-6 with TRBJ2-7, with TRBD2 identical over 9 bases. Germline lookup yields CDR1 SGHDT and CDR2 YYEEEE. This CDR3 is 15 amino acids long. J was trimmed by 2 bases and V by 4 bases; bases with no gene match: 7. CDR3 sequence (DNA): TGTGCCAGCAGCCCGACTAGCGGAATCCCCTACGAGCAGTACTTC. Translation gives CASSPTSGIPYEQYF. Using reference TRBV5-6 and TRBJ2-7 for the parts outside the CDR3, the full variable domain is DAGVTQSPTHLIKTRGQQVTLRCSPKSGHDTVSWYQQALGQGPQFIFQYYEEEERQRGNFPDRFSGHQFPNYSSELNVNALLLGDSALYLCASSPTSGIPYEQYFGPGTRLTVT.

J is TRBJ1-4 and V is TRBV10-3; D unresolved. Between the trimmed V and J ends, which lost 6 bases and 4 bases, there was a span of 9 bases. CDR1 is ENHRY and CDR2 is SYGVKD in the germline V gene. This CDR3 has 13 amino acids. CDR3 sequence (DNA): TGTGCCATCAGCTCCGGAGTTAATGAAAAACTGTTTTTT. This encodes CAISSGVNEKLFF.

This clonotype was counted a few times. The chain joins TRBV3-1 to TRBJ1-2; D is ambiguous. V lost 4 bases to trimming and J lost 4 bases, with 13 bases between them. Germline CDR1 LGHDT, CDR2 YNNKEL (reference sequence). The CDR3 has 14 amino acids. This CDR3 is CASSRSDGLYGYTF. The CDR3 nucleotides read TGTGCCAGCAGCCGATCGGACGGGCTCTATGGCTACACCTTC.

This clonotype was recorded a few times. The rearrangement uses TRBV12-3 or TRBV12-4 and TRBJ2-3; no clear D gene. The CDR3 extends over 11 amino acids. With 0 bases removed from V and 7 bases from J, the gap between germline ends came to 2 bases. CDR3 coding DNA: TGTGCCAGCAGTTTAGCAAATACGCAGTATTTT. It specifies CASSLANTQYF.

About this clonotype: The junction does not match germline at one end; this may be a read error. The rearrangement joins TRBV7-3 to TRBJ1-2; D is undetermined. The CDR3 extends over 12 amino acids. Germline V gene data show CDR1 as SGHTA and CDR2 as FQGTGA. The CDR3 DNA follows: TGTGACAGCACCCACCCTAACTATGGCTACACCTTC. It specifies CDSTHPNYGYTF. The whole variable domain, filled in from reference TRBV7-3 and TRBJ1-2, reads GAGVSQTPSNKVTEKGKYVELRCDPISGHTALYWYRQSLGQGPEFLIYFQGTGAADDSGLPNDRFFAVRPEGSVSTLKIQRTERGDSAVYLCDSTHPNYGYTFGSGTRLTVV.

This clonotype was detected ten times or more. The rearrangement joins TRBV28 to TRBJ2-7; 10 bases map to TRBD2. Germline trimming cut 6 bases from V and 3 bases from J; bases unmatched to any gene: 5. The germline CDR1 and CDR2 sequences are MDHEN and SYDVKM. The CDR3 is 14 residues long. The CDR3 reads CASSPRTSGYEQYF. The DNA of the CDR3 is TGTGCCAGCAGCCCCCGGACTAGCGGCTACGAGCAGTACTTC.

A few counts support this clonotype. This sequence joins TRBV15 and TRBJ1-1, with 9 positions matching TRBD1. The CDR3 sequence is 16 residues long. Germline-derived CDR1 and CDR2 are LNHNV and YYDKDF (reference sequence). With 3 bases clipped from V and 0 bases from J, the junction kept 5 bases outside the gene matches. The CDR3: CATSRENRGLNTEAFF. For the CDR3, the DNA is TGTGCCACCAGCAGGGAAAACAGGGGGCTGAACACTGAAGCTTTCTTT.

The chain is built from TRBV20-1 and TRBJ2-7, with 12 bases that match TRBD2. V was clipped by 3 bases and J by 5 bases; unmatched bases: 8. The CDR3 sequence is 15 residues long. Germline V gene sequence: CDR1 DFQATT, CDR2 SNEGSKA (reference sequence). DNA of the CDR3: TGCAGTGCTAGTCCTAGCGGGAGGGCCCTGGACGAGCAGTACTTC. It specifies CSASPSGRALDEQYF.

J is TRBJ2-3 and V is TRBV7-6; 12 bases agree with TRBD2. Germline CDR1 and CDR2: SGHVS and FNYEAQ. This CDR3 region has 16 residues. Unmatched junction bases numbered 2, after V lost 4 bases and J lost 0 bases. CDR3 nucleotide sequence: TGTGCCAGCAGCTCTCTAGCGGGGGGGAGCACAGATACGCAGTATTTT. Translating it yields CASSSLAGGSTDTQYF.

The rearrangement joins TRBV4-1 to TRBJ2-1; 13 bases fit TRBD2. Germline V gene sequence: CDR1 MGHRA, CDR2 YSYEKL. The trim removed 0 bases at V and 7 bases at J, leaving 6 bases unmatched. CDR3 length: 17 amino acids. The CDR3 region has the DNA TGCGCCAGCAGCCAAGAAGAGACTAGCGGGAGGTATAATGAGCAGTTCTTC. Protein: CASSQEETSGRYNEQFF.